These T cell receptor beta chains were read from a single sample in a study of T-cell reconstitution after alpha-beta-depleted transplantation in children. MiXCR, applied by TCRdb to the PCR reads, yields one record per CDR3 protein. Altogether approximately 490,000 distinct CDR3 sequences are present, under 15% being singletons, with the ten largest covering about 5.6%. The specimen comprised PBMCs from the stem cell graft donor, sampled from the stem cell graft. The source of these receptors is a human donor who donated a stem cell graft to a child with combined immunodeficiency. The CDR3 runs from the conserved cysteine through the conserved F or W. Each record gives: J gene, clone size, D gene, V gene, CDR3 protein, CDR3 DNA. A D gene is named only where the DNA matches it firmly. Rows give clone size only sometimes, using once, few, many, or a class for an expanded clone.

j_call: TRBJ2-7; clone_size: .; d_call: .; v_call: TRBV20-1; cdr3_aa: CSASRVPLYEQYF; cdr3_nt: TGCAGTGCTAGTAGGGTTCCCCTCTACGAGCAGTACTTC
j_call: TRBJ2-6; clone_size: .; d_call: .; v_call: TRBV6-4; cdr3_aa: CASSLESGAGANVLTF; cdr3_nt: TGTGCCAGCAGCCTCGAAAGTGGGGCTGGGGCCAACGTCCTGACTTTC
j_call: TRBJ2-1; clone_size: .; d_call: TRBD2; v_call: TRBV9; cdr3_aa: CASSPPVLAGGYEQFF; cdr3_nt: TGTGCCAGCAGCCCCCCCGTGCTAGCGGGAGGGTATGAGCAGTTCTTC
j_call: TRBJ2-7; clone_size: many; d_call: TRBD1; v_call: TRBV6-5; cdr3_aa: CATKAGTGKDASSYEQYF; cdr3_nt: TGTGCCACCAAAGCCGGGACAGGGAAAGACGCGAGCTCCTACGAGCAGTACTTC
j_call: TRBJ2-3; clone_size: .; d_call: TRBD2; v_call: TRBV10-3; cdr3_aa: CAISGVLAGTTGQYF; cdr3_nt: TGTGCCATCAGTGGGGTACTAGCGGGGACCACCGGGCAGTATTTT
j_call: TRBJ2-2; clone_size: .; d_call: .; v_call: TRBV28; cdr3_aa: CASSLLTALTGELFF; cdr3_nt: TGTGCCAGCAGTTTACTAACAGCCCTCACCGGGGAGCTGTTTTTT
j_call: TRBJ2-3; clone_size: many; d_call: .; v_call: TRBV6-5; cdr3_aa: CASSYSIDPGTTDTQYF; cdr3_nt: TGTGCCAGCAGTTACTCGATTGATCCCGGGACGACAGATACGCAGTATTTT
j_call: TRBJ2-7; clone_size: many; d_call: TRBD1; v_call: TRBV4-3; cdr3_aa: CASSQTITRDRAYEQYF; cdr3_nt: TGCGCCAGCAGCCAAACGATAACCCGGGACAGGGCCTACGAGCAGTACTTC
j_call: TRBJ2-7; clone_size: few; d_call: .; v_call: TRBV6-2/TRBV6-3; cdr3_aa: CASSYSLHHYEQYF; cdr3_nt: TGTGCCAGCAGTTACTCTCTACACCACTACGAGCAGTACTTC
j_call: TRBJ2-1; clone_size: .; d_call: .; v_call: TRBV27; cdr3_aa: CAGSPQLSSYNEQFF; cdr3_nt: TGTGCCGGCAGTCCCCAATTGAGCTCCTACAATGAGCAGTTCTTC
j_call: TRBJ2-1; clone_size: many; d_call: .; v_call: TRBV28; cdr3_aa: CASSSRTDDNEQFF; cdr3_nt: TGTGCCAGCAGCTCCCGGACAGACGACAATGAGCAGTTCTTC
j_call: TRBJ2-7; clone_size: .; d_call: .; v_call: TRBV20-1; cdr3_aa: CSARSREGNTYEQYF; cdr3_nt: TGCAGTGCTAGATCCAGGGAAGGGAACACCTACGAGCAGTACTTC
j_call: TRBJ2-1; clone_size: .; d_call: .; v_call: TRBV3-1; cdr3_aa: CASSQDWSDYLYNEQFF; cdr3_nt: TGTGCCAGCAGCCAAGATTGGTCCGACTACCTATACAATGAGCAGTTCTTC
j_call: TRBJ2-7; clone_size: many; d_call: .; v_call: TRBV6-5; cdr3_aa: CASRENTYEQYF; cdr3_nt: TGTGCCAGCAGGGAAAACACCTACGAGCAGTACTTC
j_call: TRBJ2-7; clone_size: .; d_call: TRBD2; v_call: TRBV11-2; cdr3_aa: CASSRGLASYEQYF; cdr3_nt: TGTGCCAGCAGCCGTGGACTAGCCTCCTACGAGCAGTACTTC
j_call: TRBJ2-1; clone_size: many; d_call: TRBD2; v_call: TRBV6-5; cdr3_aa: CASSRNLADNEQFF; cdr3_nt: TGTGCCAGCAGTCGCAATCTAGCGGACAATGAGCAGTTCTTC
j_call: TRBJ2-7; clone_size: many; d_call: .; v_call: TRBV6-5; cdr3_aa: CASSYSGATLWDEQYF; cdr3_nt: TGTGCCAGCAGTTACTCGGGGGCGACTCTCTGGGACGAGCAGTACTTC
j_call: TRBJ2-1; clone_size: .; d_call: .; v_call: TRBV29-1; cdr3_aa: CSVGGPDELSEQFF; cdr3_nt: TGCAGCGTTGGGGGGCCCGATGAATTAAGCGAGCAGTTCTTC
j_call: TRBJ1-6; clone_size: .; d_call: .; v_call: TRBV6-5; cdr3_aa: CASSYMQGKLGNSPLHF; cdr3_nt: TGTGCCAGCAGTTACATGCAGGGAAAATTGGGGAATTCACCCCTCCACTTT
j_call: TRBJ1-2; clone_size: .; d_call: .; v_call: TRBV19; cdr3_aa: CATQQVRGYGYTF; cdr3_nt: TGTGCCACCCAACAGGTTAGAGGCTATGGCTACACCTTC
j_call: TRBJ1-3; clone_size: few; d_call: .; v_call: TRBV20-1; cdr3_aa: CSARDFRVAGNTIYF; cdr3_nt: TGCAGTGCTAGAGATTTCAGGGTGGCTGGAAACACCATATATTTT
j_call: TRBJ2-1; clone_size: .; d_call: .; v_call: TRBV2; cdr3_aa: CASKTGGVYNEQFF; cdr3_nt: TGTGCCAGTAAGACAGGCGGGGTTTACAATGAGCAGTTCTTC
j_call: TRBJ1-5; clone_size: .; d_call: TRBD1; v_call: TRBV20-1; cdr3_aa: CSARDLAGGWNEPQHF; cdr3_nt: TGCAGTGCTAGAGATCTGGCAGGGGGATGGAATGAGCCCCAGCATTTT
j_call: TRBJ2-1; clone_size: few; d_call: .; v_call: TRBV24-1; cdr3_aa: CATASISFHEQFF; cdr3_nt: TGTGCCACCGCCTCCATAAGTTTTCATGAGCAGTTCTTC
j_call: TRBJ2-3; clone_size: .; d_call: TRBD2; v_call: TRBV11-2; cdr3_aa: CASSLDSGRAQSTSTQYF; cdr3_nt: TGTGCCAGCAGCTTAGACAGCGGGAGGGCCCAATCCACCAGTACGCAGTATTTT
j_call: TRBJ2-4; clone_size: .; d_call: TRBD2; v_call: TRBV7-2; cdr3_aa: CASSIGTRLAKNIQYF; cdr3_nt: TGTGCCAGCAGCATTGGGACTAGATTAGCCAAAAACATTCAGTACTTC
j_call: TRBJ1-1; clone_size: .; d_call: .; v_call: TRBV25-1; cdr3_aa: CASSEYFGEAFF; cdr3_nt: TGTGCCAGCAGTGAATACTTCGGTGAAGCTTTCTTT
j_call: TRBJ2-1; clone_size: many; d_call: TRBD2; v_call: TRBV4-3; cdr3_aa: CASSQGTSGGNEQFF; cdr3_nt: TGCGCCAGCAGCCAAGGGACTAGCGGGGGCAATGAGCAGTTCTTC
j_call: TRBJ1-2; clone_size: .; d_call: .; v_call: TRBV6-1; cdr3_aa: CASSPSYSGRALNYGYTF; cdr3_nt: TGTGCCAGCAGCCCTTCTTATTCAGGCCGCGCACTTAACTATGGCTACACCTTC
j_call: TRBJ1-1; clone_size: .; d_call: .; v_call: TRBV4-3; cdr3_aa: CASSQNRDFTEAFF; cdr3_nt: TGCGCCAGCAGCCAAAACCGGGACTTCACTGAAGCTTTCTTT
j_call: TRBJ2-7; clone_size: few; d_call: .; v_call: TRBV7-8; cdr3_aa: CASSSPSRSSYEQYF; cdr3_nt: TGTGCCAGCAGCTCCCCGTCCAGAAGCTCCTACGAGCAGTACTTC
j_call: TRBJ1-5; clone_size: few; d_call: .; v_call: TRBV28; cdr3_aa: CASKRGYNQPQHF; cdr3_nt: TGTGCCTCAAAGCGGGGGTATAATCAGCCCCAGCATTTT
j_call: TRBJ1-4; clone_size: few; d_call: .; v_call: TRBV7-2; cdr3_aa: CASSPLGADEKLFF; cdr3_nt: TGTGCCAGCAGCCCCCTGGGGGCCGATGAAAAACTGTTTTTT
j_call: TRBJ1-1; clone_size: few; d_call: .; v_call: TRBV7-9; cdr3_aa: CASSLGGAGWTEAFF; cdr3_nt: TGTGCCAGCAGCTTAGGTGGGGCAGGGTGGACTGAAGCTTTCTTT
j_call: TRBJ1-3; clone_size: .; d_call: .; v_call: TRBV7-2; cdr3_aa: CASSFTPGTIYF; cdr3_nt: TGTGCCAGCAGCTTCACACCGGGCACCATATATTTT
j_call: TRBJ1-1; clone_size: few; d_call: .; v_call: TRBV7-9; cdr3_aa: CASSSQGLNTEAFF; cdr3_nt: TGTGCCAGCAGCTCCCAGGGACTGAACACTGAAGCTTTCTTT
j_call: TRBJ2-6; clone_size: few; d_call: .; v_call: TRBV5-6; cdr3_aa: CATNRAANVLTF; cdr3_nt: TGTGCCACCAACCGAGCGGCCAACGTCCTGACTTTC
j_call: TRBJ2-1; clone_size: few; d_call: .; v_call: TRBV11-2; cdr3_aa: CASSPIGGQRYNEQFF; cdr3_nt: TGTGCCAGCAGCCCTATCGGGGGACAGAGATACAATGAGCAGTTCTTC
j_call: TRBJ1-6; clone_size: .; d_call: .; v_call: TRBV12-3/TRBV12-4; cdr3_aa: CASSLGWARNSPLHF; cdr3_nt: TGTGCCAGCAGTTTAGGATGGGCCAGGAATTCACCCCTCCACTTT
j_call: TRBJ1-6; clone_size: few; d_call: .; v_call: TRBV9; cdr3_aa: CASSVEFQPSYNSPLHF; cdr3_nt: TGTGCCAGCAGCGTAGAGTTCCAGCCCTCCTATAATTCACCCCTCCACTTT
j_call: TRBJ1-1; clone_size: few; d_call: .; v_call: TRBV6-4; cdr3_aa: CASSDSGALMNTEAFF; cdr3_nt: TGTGCCAGCAGTGACTCGGGAGCCCTAATGAACACTGAAGCTTTCTTT
j_call: TRBJ1-4; clone_size: many; d_call: TRBD1; v_call: TRBV5-5; cdr3_aa: CASSSWTGPNEKLFF; cdr3_nt: TGTGCCAGCAGCTCCTGGACAGGCCCTAATGAAAAACTGTTTTTT
j_call: TRBJ1-1; clone_size: many; d_call: .; v_call: TRBV29-1; cdr3_aa: CSVERKLGVFAAFF; cdr3_nt: TGCAGCGTTGAAAGGAAGTTAGGGGTTTTTGCCGCTTTCTTT
j_call: TRBJ2-1; clone_size: .; d_call: .; v_call: TRBV27; cdr3_aa: CASSFRPSAYNEQFF; cdr3_nt: TGTGCCAGCAGTTTTCGGCCCTCGGCGTACAATGAGCAGTTCTTC
j_call: TRBJ1-2; clone_size: .; d_call: TRBD1; v_call: TRBV6-2/TRBV6-3; cdr3_aa: CASRLTGGSGYTF; cdr3_nt: TGTGCCAGCCGCCTGACAGGGGGCTCTGGCTACACCTTC
j_call: TRBJ2-7; clone_size: .; d_call: TRBD1; v_call: TRBV4-3; cdr3_aa: CASSQGLGTASGEQYF; cdr3_nt: TGCGCCAGCAGCCAAGGTCTAGGGACAGCATCGGGGGAGCAGTACTTC
j_call: TRBJ2-3; clone_size: few; d_call: .; v_call: TRBV20-1; cdr3_aa: CSATVESTDTQYF; cdr3_nt: TGCAGTGCCACGGTCGAAAGCACAGATACGCAGTATTTT
j_call: TRBJ2-1; clone_size: .; d_call: TRBD1; v_call: TRBV6-2/TRBV6-3; cdr3_aa: CASTLQPGGNEQFF; cdr3_nt: TGTGCCAGCACTCTTCAACCAGGGGGCAATGAGCAGTTCTTC
j_call: TRBJ2-2; clone_size: .; d_call: TRBD2; v_call: TRBV12-3/TRBV12-4; cdr3_aa: CASSYLAGGRTGELFF; cdr3_nt: TGTGCCAGCAGCTACCTAGCGGGGGGGCGCACCGGGGAGCTGTTTTTT